This TCR beta chain derives from a study of blood T cell repertoires in COVID-19. The wider study: T cells, B-cell-depleted T cells, or PBMCs supplied cDNA or gDNA.

The CDR3 length is 16 residues. V shed 0 bases, J shed 3 bases, and the junction held 6 bases outside the gene matches. Looked up from germline, CDR1 is MGHRA and CDR2 is YSYEKL. TCRdb's table, derived via immunoSEQ multiplex PCR, lists solely in-frame clones and lacks some. The sample records some 120,000 clones, roughly 86% being singletons. This receptor was taken from a man aged 40-55 years with acute or convalescent COVID-19. Sequencing was performed on peripheral blood. The V call is TRBV4-1, the J call TRBJ2-7; TRBD2 matches at 9 bases. The CDR3 loop reads CASSQEGLAGNYEQYF. The CDR3 DNA reads TGCGCCAGCAGCCAAGAAGGCCTAGCGGGAAACTACGAGCAGTACTTC.